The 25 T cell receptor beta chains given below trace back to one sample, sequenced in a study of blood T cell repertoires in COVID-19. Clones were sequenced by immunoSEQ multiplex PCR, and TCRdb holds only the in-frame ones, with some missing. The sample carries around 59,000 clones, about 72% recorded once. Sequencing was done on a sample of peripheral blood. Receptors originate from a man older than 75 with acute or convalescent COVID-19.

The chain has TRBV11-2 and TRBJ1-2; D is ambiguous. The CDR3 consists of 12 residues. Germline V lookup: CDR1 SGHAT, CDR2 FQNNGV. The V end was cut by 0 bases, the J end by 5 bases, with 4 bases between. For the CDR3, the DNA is TGTGCCAGCAGCTTAGACAGTTATGGCTACACCTTC. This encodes CASSLDSYGYTF.

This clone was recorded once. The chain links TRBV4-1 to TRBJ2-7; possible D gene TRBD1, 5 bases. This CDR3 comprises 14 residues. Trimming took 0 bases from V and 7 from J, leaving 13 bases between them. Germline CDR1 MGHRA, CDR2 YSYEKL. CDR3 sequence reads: CASSQDLGVWEQYF. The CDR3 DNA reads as TGCGCCAGCAGCCAAGATCTAGGGGTCTGGGAGCAGTACTTC.

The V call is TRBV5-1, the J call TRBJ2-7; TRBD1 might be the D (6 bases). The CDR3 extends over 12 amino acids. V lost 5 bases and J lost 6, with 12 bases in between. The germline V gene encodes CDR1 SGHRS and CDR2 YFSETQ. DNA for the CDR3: TGCGCCAGCAGATCACAGGACAGCGAGCAGTACTTC. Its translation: CASRSQDSEQYF.

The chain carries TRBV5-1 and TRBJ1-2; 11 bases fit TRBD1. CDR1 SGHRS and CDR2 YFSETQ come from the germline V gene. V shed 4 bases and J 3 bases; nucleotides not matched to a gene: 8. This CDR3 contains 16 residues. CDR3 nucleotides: TGCGCCAGCAGCCCCTCCGGGACAGGGGGGGACTATGGCTACACCTTC. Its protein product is CASSPSGTGGDYGYTF.

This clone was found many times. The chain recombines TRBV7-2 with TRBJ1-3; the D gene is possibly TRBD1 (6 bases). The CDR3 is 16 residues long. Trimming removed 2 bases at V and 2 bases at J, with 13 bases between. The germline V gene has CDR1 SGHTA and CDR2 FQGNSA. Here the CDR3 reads CASSLPGWGPGNTIYF. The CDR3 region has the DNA TGTGCCAGCAGCTTACCGGGTTGGGGGCCTGGAAACACCATATATTTT.

DNA of the CDR3: TGTGCCAGCAGCCCCCCGGGACTAGACCACAATGAGCAGTTCTTC. Translated, it gives CASSPPGLDHNEQFF. The rearrangement joins TRBV3-1 (or the pseudogene TRBV3-2) to TRBJ2-1; 8 bases match TRBD2. J gave up 5 bases and V 4 bases, and 7 bases lay outside the gene matches. The CDR3 has 15 residues. Germline CDR1 LGHDT, CDR2 YNNKEL (reference sequence).

CDR3 DNA sequence: TGTGCCACCAGCAGAGTCGCCAGGGGGCGAGCATATAATTCACCCCTCCACTTT. Protein product: CATSRVARGRAYNSPLHF. The J gene is TRBJ1-6, the V gene TRBV15; 8 bases fit TRBD1. Germline lookup yields CDR1 LNHNV and CDR2 YYDKDF (reference sequence). The CDR3 sequence is 18 residues long. With V trimmed by 1 base and J by 4 bases, 9 bases remained unmatched.

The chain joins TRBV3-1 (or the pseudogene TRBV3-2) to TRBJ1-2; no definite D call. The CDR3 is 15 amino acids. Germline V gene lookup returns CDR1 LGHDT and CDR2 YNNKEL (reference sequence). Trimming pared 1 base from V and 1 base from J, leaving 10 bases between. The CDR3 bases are TGTGCCAGCAGCCAAGGGAGGTGGGGTAACTATGGCTACACCTTC. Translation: CASSQGRWGNYGYTF.

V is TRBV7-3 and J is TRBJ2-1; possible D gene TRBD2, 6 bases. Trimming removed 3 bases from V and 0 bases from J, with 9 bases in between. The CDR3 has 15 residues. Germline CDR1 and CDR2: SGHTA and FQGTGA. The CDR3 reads CASSLEGSSYNEQFF. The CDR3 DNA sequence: TGTGCCAGCAGCTTGGAGGGATCCTCCTACAATGAGCAGTTCTTC.

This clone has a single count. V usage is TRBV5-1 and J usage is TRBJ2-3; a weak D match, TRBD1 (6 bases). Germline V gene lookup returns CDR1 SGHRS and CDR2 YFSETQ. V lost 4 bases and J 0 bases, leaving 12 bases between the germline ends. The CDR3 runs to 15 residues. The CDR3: CASSDTGFSTDTQYF. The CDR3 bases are TGCGCCAGCAGCGATACAGGGTTTAGCACAGATACGCAGTATTTT.

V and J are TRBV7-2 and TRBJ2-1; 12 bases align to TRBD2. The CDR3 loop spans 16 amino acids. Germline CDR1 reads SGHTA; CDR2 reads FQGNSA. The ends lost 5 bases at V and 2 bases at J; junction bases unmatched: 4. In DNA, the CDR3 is TGTGCCAGCAGCACTAGGACTAGCGGGGCCTACAATGAGCAGTTCTTC. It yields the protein CASSTRTSGAYNEQFF.

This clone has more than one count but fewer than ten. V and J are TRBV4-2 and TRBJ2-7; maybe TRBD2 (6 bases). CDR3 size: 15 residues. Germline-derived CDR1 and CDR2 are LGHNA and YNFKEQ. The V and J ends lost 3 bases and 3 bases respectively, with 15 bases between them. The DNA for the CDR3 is TGTGCCAGCAGCCAGGGCACCCGGGGGATCTACGAGCAGTACTTC. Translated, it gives CASSQGTRGIYEQYF.

In nucleotides, the CDR3 is TGCGCCAGCCTGGCTGGCCCTGGCACAGATACGCAGTATTTT. Its protein is CASLAGPGTDTQYF. This chain connects TRBV5-1 to TRBJ2-3; D unclear. V was pared by 7 bases and J by 1 base, with 13 bases between. Germline loops: CDR1 SGHRS, CDR2 YFSETQ. The CDR3 is 14 amino acids.

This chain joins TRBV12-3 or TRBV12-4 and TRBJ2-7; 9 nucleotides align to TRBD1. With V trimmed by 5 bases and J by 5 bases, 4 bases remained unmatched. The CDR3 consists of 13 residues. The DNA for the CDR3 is TGTGCCAGCAGTAGGACAGGGGCGAACGAGCAGTACTTC. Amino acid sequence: CASSRTGANEQYF.

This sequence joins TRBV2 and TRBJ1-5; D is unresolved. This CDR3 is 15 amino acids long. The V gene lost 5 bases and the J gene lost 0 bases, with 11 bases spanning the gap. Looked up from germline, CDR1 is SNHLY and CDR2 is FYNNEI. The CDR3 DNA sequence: TGTGCCAGCAGTCAGGCAGAGTATAGCAATCAGCCCCAGCATTTT. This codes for CASSQAEYSNQPQHF.

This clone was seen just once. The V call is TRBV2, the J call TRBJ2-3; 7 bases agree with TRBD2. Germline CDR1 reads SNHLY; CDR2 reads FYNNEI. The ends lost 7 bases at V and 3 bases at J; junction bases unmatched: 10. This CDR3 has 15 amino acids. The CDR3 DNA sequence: TGTGCCAGCAACCGAAGAACGGGGGGAACAGATACGCAGTATTTT. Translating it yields CASNRRTGGTDTQYF.

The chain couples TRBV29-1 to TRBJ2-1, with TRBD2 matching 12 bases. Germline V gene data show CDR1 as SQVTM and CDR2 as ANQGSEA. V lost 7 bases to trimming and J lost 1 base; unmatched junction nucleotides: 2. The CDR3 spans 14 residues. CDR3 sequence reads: CSASGGVSYNEQFF. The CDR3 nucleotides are TGCAGCGCTAGCGGGGGGGTTTCCTACAATGAGCAGTTCTTC.

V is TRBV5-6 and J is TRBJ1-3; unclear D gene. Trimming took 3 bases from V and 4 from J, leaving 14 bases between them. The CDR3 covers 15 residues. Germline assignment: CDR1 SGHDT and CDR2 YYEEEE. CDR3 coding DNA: TGTGCCAGCAGCTCCCGCCTGGGAGACGGAAACACCATATATTTT. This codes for CASSSRLGDGNTIYF.

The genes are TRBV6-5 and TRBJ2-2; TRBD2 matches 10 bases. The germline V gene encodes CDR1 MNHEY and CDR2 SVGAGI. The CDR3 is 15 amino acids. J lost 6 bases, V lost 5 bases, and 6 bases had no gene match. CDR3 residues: CASSQPGTSAGELFF. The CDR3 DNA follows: TGTGCCAGCAGTCAACCCGGGACTAGCGCCGGGGAGCTGTTTTTT.

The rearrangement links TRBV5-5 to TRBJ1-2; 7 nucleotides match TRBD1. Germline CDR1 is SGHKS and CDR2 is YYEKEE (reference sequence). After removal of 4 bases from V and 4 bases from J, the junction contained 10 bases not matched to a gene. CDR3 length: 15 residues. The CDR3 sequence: CASSQTGVVGYGYTF. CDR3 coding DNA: TGTGCCAGCAGCCAAACAGGGGTGGTCGGCTATGGCTACACCTTC.

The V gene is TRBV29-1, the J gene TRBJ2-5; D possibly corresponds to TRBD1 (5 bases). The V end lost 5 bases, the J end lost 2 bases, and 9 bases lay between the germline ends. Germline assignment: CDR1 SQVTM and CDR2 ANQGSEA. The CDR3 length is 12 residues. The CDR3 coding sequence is TGCAGCGTTTCCCAGGGTCAAGAGACCCAGTACTTC. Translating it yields CSVSQGQETQYF.

The CDR3 bases are TGTGCCAGCAGCGAGGGCCGTGAGACCCAGTACTTC. It codes for CASSEGRETQYF. The J gene is TRBJ2-5, the V gene TRBV7-2; D is perhaps TRBD2 (5 bases). Trimming stripped 5 bases from V and 5 bases from J, with 9 bases between. This CDR3 region has 12 residues. Germline assignment: CDR1 SGHTA and CDR2 FQGNSA.

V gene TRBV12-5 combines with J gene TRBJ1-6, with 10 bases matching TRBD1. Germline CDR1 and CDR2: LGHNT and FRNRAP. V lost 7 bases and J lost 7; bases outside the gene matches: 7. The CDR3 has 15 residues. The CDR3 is CASATGGNWNSPLHF. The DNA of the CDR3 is TGTGCTAGTGCGACAGGGGGCAATTGGAATTCACCCCTCCACTTT.

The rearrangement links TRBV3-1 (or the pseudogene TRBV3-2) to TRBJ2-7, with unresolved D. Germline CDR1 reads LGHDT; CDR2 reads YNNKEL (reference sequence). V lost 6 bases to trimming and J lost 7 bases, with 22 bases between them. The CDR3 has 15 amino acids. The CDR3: CASSSVPKLIVEQYF. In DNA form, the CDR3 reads TGTGCCAGCAGTTCTGTTCCTAAGCTCATCGTTGAGCAGTACTTC.

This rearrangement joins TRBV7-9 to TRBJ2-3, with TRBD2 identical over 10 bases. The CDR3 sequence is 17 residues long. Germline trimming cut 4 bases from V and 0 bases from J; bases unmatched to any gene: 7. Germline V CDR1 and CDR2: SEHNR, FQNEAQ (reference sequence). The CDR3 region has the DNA TGTGCCAGCAGCTCCCTAGCGGGGGCCGGCAGCACAGATACGCAGTATTTT. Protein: CASSSLAGAGSTDTQYF.